Ten or more counts support the clone carrying this TCR beta chain. The V and J ends lost 3 bases and 4 bases, in that order; junction bases with no gene match: 3. This CDR3 has 14 residues. Germline-derived CDR1 and CDR2 are SGHRS and YFSETQ. This sample is drawn from a study of blood T cells in healthy people across ages. Using a J-beta primer mix together with a sample-barcoded 5' primer, a second PCR was run for 7 to 11 cycles. TCRdb itself ran the 5' RACE reads through MiXCR, one entry per CDR3 protein. The repertoire holds 1.5 million to 2 million distinct CDR3 sequences, with roughly 30% as singletons.

Sequencing was done on a sample of blood. The chain couples TRBV5-1 to TRBJ2-3, with 9 nucleotides matching TRBD1. The sequence derives from a woman in her twenties or thirties in good health. CDR3 loop: CASSWGQGADTQYF. The DNA for the CDR3 is TGCGCCAGCAGCTGGGGACAGGGCGCAGATACGCAGTATTTT.